The rows below give T cell receptor beta chains drawn from one sample of a study of shared clonotypes between healthy human individuals. The method was immunoSEQ multiplex PCR; TCRdb's version includes in-frame clones alone and lacks a portion of them. The sample has about 1,800,000 clones; less than 95% are singletons. Input material: naive CD8+ T cells sorted from blood. The receptors originated from a man between 18 and 35 years old in good health. Both conserved end residues are part of each CDR3. The order of the fields is J gene, clone size, V gene, D gene, CDR3 length, CDR3 protein, CDR3 DNA. A D gene is named only where the DNA matches it firmly. Rows may omit the clone size; those that give it use once, few, many or a size class.

J gene: TRBJ2-5
clone size: .
V gene: TRBV5-1
D gene: .
CDR3 length: 15
CDR3 protein: CASSVMGTPQETQYF
CDR3 DNA: TGCGCCAGCAGCGTGATGGGGACACCTCAAGAGACCCAGTACTTC

J gene: TRBJ2-5
clone size: .
V gene: TRBV7-6
D gene: TRBD2
CDR3 length: 15
CDR3 protein: CASSFAGGAQETQYF
CDR3 DNA: TGTGCCAGCAGCTTTGCGGGGGGAGCACAAGAGACCCAGTACTTC

J gene: TRBJ2-5
clone size: .
V gene: TRBV11-2
D gene: .
CDR3 length: 13
CDR3 protein: CASSYNTGETQYF
CDR3 DNA: TGTGCCAGCAGCTATAACACGGGGGAGACCCAGTACTTC

J gene: TRBJ2-3
clone size: .
V gene: TRBV7-8
D gene: .
CDR3 length: 12
CDR3 protein: CASSYLSDTQYF
CDR3 DNA: TGTGCCAGCAGCTATCTCTCAGATACGCAGTATTTT

J gene: TRBJ1-1
clone size: .
V gene: TRBV13
D gene: .
CDR3 length: 14
CDR3 protein: CATAVAGVVTEAFF
CDR3 DNA: TGTGCCACAGCAGTGGCAGGGGTAGTCACTGAAGCTTTCTTT

J gene: TRBJ2-5
clone size: once
V gene: TRBV7-9
D gene: .
CDR3 length: 14
CDR3 protein: CASSSRLRGETQYF
CDR3 DNA: TGTGCCAGCAGTTCACGGTTGAGGGGGGAGACCCAGTACTTC

J gene: TRBJ2-1
clone size: .
V gene: TRBV7-9
D gene: .
CDR3 length: 15
CDR3 protein: CASSFTTSQGYEQFF
CDR3 DNA: TGTGCCAGCAGCTTTACCACGTCGCAGGGATATGAGCAGTTCTTC

J gene: TRBJ2-1
clone size: .
V gene: TRBV5-1
D gene: TRBD1
CDR3 length: 14
CDR3 protein: CASSLEGADNEQFF
CDR3 DNA: TGCGCCAGCAGCTTGGAGGGGGCCGACAATGAGCAGTTCTTC

J gene: TRBJ2-3
clone size: .
V gene: TRBV10-3
D gene: .
CDR3 length: 13
CDR3 protein: CAISWTATDTQYF
CDR3 DNA: TGTGCCATCAGTTGGACAGCTACAGATACGCAGTATTTT

J gene: TRBJ2-7
clone size: .
V gene: TRBV18
D gene: .
CDR3 length: 14
CDR3 protein: CASSSFPPRNEQYF
CDR3 DNA: TGTGCCAGCTCATCTTTTCCGCCGCGGAACGAGCAGTACTTC

J gene: TRBJ2-3
clone size: .
V gene: TRBV4-1
D gene: TRBD2
CDR3 length: 14
CDR3 protein: CASSQTSASDTQYF
CDR3 DNA: TGCGCCAGCAGCCAGACTAGCGCCTCAGATACGCAGTATTTT

J gene: TRBJ1-1
clone size: .
V gene: TRBV11-2
D gene: .
CDR3 length: 10
CDR3 protein: CASRNTEAFF
CDR3 DNA: TGTGCCAGCAGGAACACTGAAGCTTTCTTT

J gene: TRBJ2-7
clone size: .
V gene: TRBV6-5
D gene: .
CDR3 length: 13
CDR3 protein: CASSYPEGDEQYF
CDR3 DNA: TGTGCCAGCAGTTACCCGGAGGGTGACGAGCAGTACTTC

J gene: TRBJ2-1
clone size: .
V gene: TRBV4-1
D gene: .
CDR3 length: 12
CDR3 protein: CASSSQGNEQFF
CDR3 DNA: TGCGCCAGCAGCTCACAAGGGAATGAGCAGTTCTTC

J gene: TRBJ1-5
clone size: .
V gene: TRBV28
D gene: .
CDR3 length: 11
CDR3 protein: CASSKDQPQHF
CDR3 DNA: TGTGCCAGCAGTAAAGATCAGCCCCAGCATTTT

J gene: TRBJ2-5
clone size: .
V gene: TRBV10-1
D gene: .
CDR3 length: 14
CDR3 protein: CASSESTAQETQYF
CDR3 DNA: TGCGCCAGCAGTGAGTCTACAGCCCAAGAGACCCAGTACTTC

J gene: TRBJ1-5
clone size: .
V gene: TRBV27
D gene: .
CDR3 length: 16
CDR3 protein: CASSFEAPYGNQPQHF
CDR3 DNA: TGTGCCAGCAGTTTCGAGGCCCCTTATGGCAATCAGCCCCAGCATTTT

J gene: TRBJ1-2
clone size: .
V gene: TRBV5-4
D gene: TRBD1
CDR3 length: 12
CDR3 protein: CASSGTGYGYTF
CDR3 DNA: TGTGCCAGCAGCGGGACAGGGTATGGCTACACCTTC

J gene: TRBJ2-2
clone size: .
V gene: TRBV11-2
D gene: TRBD1
CDR3 length: 16
CDR3 protein: CASSPGTGKNTGELFF
CDR3 DNA: TGTGCCAGCAGCCCCGGGACAGGGAAGAACACCGGGGAGCTGTTTTTT

J gene: TRBJ1-2
clone size: once
V gene: TRBV27
D gene: TRBD1
CDR3 length: 14
CDR3 protein: CASSEDRDLYGYTF
CDR3 DNA: TGTGCCAGTTCAGAGGACAGGGACTTATATGGCTACACCTTC

J gene: TRBJ2-7
clone size: .
V gene: TRBV5-1
D gene: TRBD2
CDR3 length: 14
CDR3 protein: CASSLVGGTYEQYF
CDR3 DNA: TGCGCCAGCAGCTTGGTGGGGGGGACCTACGAGCAGTACTTC

J gene: TRBJ2-5
clone size: .
V gene: TRBV7-9
D gene: TRBD2
CDR3 length: 17
CDR3 protein: CASSFQLAGTLQETQYF
CDR3 DNA: TGTGCCAGCAGCTTCCAACTAGCGGGGACACTCCAAGAGACCCAGTACTTC

J gene: TRBJ2-5
clone size: .
V gene: TRBV6-1
D gene: TRBD1
CDR3 length: 13
CDR3 protein: CASSTTGIGTQYF
CDR3 DNA: TGTGCCAGCAGTACGACAGGGATAGGGACCCAGTACTTC

J gene: TRBJ1-6
clone size: .
V gene: TRBV6-1
D gene: TRBD1
CDR3 length: 18
CDR3 protein: CASSDLPTGAIYNSPLHF
CDR3 DNA: TGTGCCAGCAGTGATCTTCCAACAGGGGCGATTTATAATTCACCCCTCCACTTT

J gene: TRBJ2-7
clone size: .
V gene: TRBV29-1
D gene: .
CDR3 length: 11
CDR3 protein: CSVDQGYEQYF
CDR3 DNA: TGCAGCGTTGACCAGGGCTACGAGCAGTACTTC

J gene: TRBJ2-5
clone size: .
V gene: TRBV7-7
D gene: .
CDR3 length: 16
CDR3 protein: CASSPTHFSGEETQYF
CDR3 DNA: TGTGCTAGCAGCCCCACCCACTTCTCGGGAGAAGAGACCCAGTACTTC

J gene: TRBJ1-2
clone size: .
V gene: TRBV13
D gene: .
CDR3 length: 14
CDR3 protein: CASSLTQATNGYTF
CDR3 DNA: TGTGCCAGCAGCTTAACACAGGCTACTAATGGCTACACCTTC

J gene: TRBJ2-1
clone size: .
V gene: TRBV4-3
D gene: TRBD2
CDR3 length: 16
CDR3 protein: CASSQDSAAGVNEQFF
CDR3 DNA: TGCGCCAGCAGCCAAGATTCGGCAGCGGGAGTAAATGAGCAGTTCTTC

J gene: TRBJ2-7
clone size: once
V gene: TRBV2
D gene: TRBD2
CDR3 length: 14
CDR3 protein: CASTGLAGAGEQYF
CDR3 DNA: TGTGCCAGCACGGGTTTAGCGGGAGCTGGCGAGCAGTACTTC

J gene: TRBJ1-3
clone size: .
V gene: TRBV28
D gene: .
CDR3 length: 14
CDR3 protein: CASSFAYSGNTIYF
CDR3 DNA: TGTGCCAGCAGTTTCGCCTACTCTGGAAACACCATATATTTT

J gene: TRBJ2-5
clone size: .
V gene: TRBV5-6
D gene: .
CDR3 length: 13
CDR3 protein: CASSLWGGETQYF
CDR3 DNA: TGTGCCAGCAGCTTGTGGGGTGGAGAGACCCAGTACTTC

J gene: TRBJ2-7
clone size: .
V gene: TRBV6-5
D gene: .
CDR3 length: 13
CDR3 protein: CASSSRGPYEQYF
CDR3 DNA: TGTGCCAGCAGTTCCCGGGGACCGTACGAGCAGTACTTC

J gene: TRBJ1-3
clone size: .
V gene: TRBV10-3
D gene: TRBD1
CDR3 length: 17
CDR3 protein: CAAQGATGGDGGNTIYF
CDR3 DNA: TGTGCCGCTCAGGGAGCGACAGGGGGCGACGGTGGAAACACCATATATTTT

J gene: TRBJ1-2
clone size: .
V gene: TRBV19
D gene: TRBD1
CDR3 length: 15
CDR3 protein: CASSILTGGQDGYTF
CDR3 DNA: TGTGCCAGTAGTATATTAACAGGGGGCCAAGATGGCTACACCTTC

J gene: TRBJ2-7
clone size: .
V gene: TRBV5-6
D gene: .
CDR3 length: 13
CDR3 protein: CASSLQSSYEQYF
CDR3 DNA: TGTGCCAGCAGCTTGCAAAGCTCCTACGAGCAGTACTTC

J gene: TRBJ1-6
clone size: .
V gene: TRBV5-1
D gene: TRBD1
CDR3 length: 15
CDR3 protein: CASSTDRVGNSPLHF
CDR3 DNA: TGCGCCAGCAGCACGGACAGGGTGGGTAATTCACCCCTCCACTTT

J gene: TRBJ2-4
clone size: .
V gene: TRBV7-2
D gene: .
CDR3 length: 16
CDR3 protein: CASSSYTRTAKNIQYF
CDR3 DNA: TGTGCCAGCAGTTCATACACCCGGACGGCCAAAAACATTCAGTACTTC